The subject of this entry is one T cell receptor (beta chain). Its antigen is not known. The sample contains more than one DNA sequence encoding this CDR3. The assay was immunoSEQ multiplex PCR, and TCRdb's table has in-frame clones only and misses some. The data contain more than 1,100 clones, about a third of them seen just once; the ten biggest clones take up around 9.9%. Germline V gives CDR1 SGHRS, CDR2 YFSETQ. Losses at the gene ends were 4 bases for V and 4 bases for J; bases not matched to a gene: 5. The CDR3 has 14 amino acids. The data are from a study of T cells in localized non-small cell lung cancer. Study observations and caveats: Uninvolved adjacent lung showed higher T cell clonality than tumor. In adjacent lung, a median roughly 56 of the top 100 tumor clones were found.

The chain carries TRBV5-1 and TRBJ2-5; 9 nucleotides line up with TRBD1. The sample here was normal lung tissue next to the tumor, taken before any cancer treatment. The receptor comes from a man aged 35-69 years with stage I lung adenocarcinoma. CDR3: CASSPDRGGETQYF. The CDR3 region has the DNA TGCGCCAGCAGCCCGGACAGGGGCGGAGAGACCCAGTACTTC.